This T cell receptor beta chain is drawn from a study of blood T cell repertoires in COVID-19. V shed 2 bases and J 6 bases; nucleotides not matched to a gene: 3. CDR3 length equals 13 residues. Clones were sequenced by immunoSEQ multiplex PCR, and TCRdb holds only the in-frame ones, with some missing. The sample records approximately 200,000 clones, around 83% being singletons. Sequences were obtained from peripheral blood. V usage is TRBV12-3 or TRBV12-4 and J usage is TRBJ2-7; 8 bases are a match to TRBD2. This sequence originates from a man in his forties with acute or convalescent COVID-19. The CDR3 is CASSLTGGSEQYF. As DNA, the CDR3 is TGTGCCAGCAGTTTAACGGGGGGGAGCGAGCAGTACTTC.